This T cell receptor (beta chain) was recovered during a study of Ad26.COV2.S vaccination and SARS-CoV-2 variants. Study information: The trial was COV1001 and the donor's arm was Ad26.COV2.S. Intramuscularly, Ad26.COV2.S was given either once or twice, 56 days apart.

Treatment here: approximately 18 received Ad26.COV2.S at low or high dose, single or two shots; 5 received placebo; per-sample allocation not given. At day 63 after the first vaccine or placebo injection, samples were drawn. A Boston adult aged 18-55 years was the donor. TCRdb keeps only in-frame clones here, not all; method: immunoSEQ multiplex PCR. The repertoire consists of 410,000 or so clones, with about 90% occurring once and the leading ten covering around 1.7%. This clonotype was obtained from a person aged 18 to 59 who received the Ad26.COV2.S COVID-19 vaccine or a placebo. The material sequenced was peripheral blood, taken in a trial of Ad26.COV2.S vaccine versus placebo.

CDR3 sequence: CAFKRLTWGMNTEAFF. As DNA, the CDR3 is TGTGCCTTCAAAAGACTGACTTGGGGGATGAACACTGAAGCTTTCTTT. This chain connects TRBV30 to TRBJ1-1; TRBD1 is a possible D gene (5 bases). The CDR3 sequence is 16 residues long. Germline CDR1 and CDR2: GTSNPN and SVGIG (reference sequence). Trimming removed 7 bases from V and 0 bases from J, with 21 bases in between.